A single sample is the source of the 8 T cell receptor beta chains below, sequenced in a study of T-cell reconstitution after alpha-beta-depleted transplantation in children. Unique molecular identifiers were incorporated into the prepared TCRbeta library. TCRdb re-called the PCR reads through MiXCR, storing one row per CDR3 protein. The sample carries 120,000 to 150,000 distinct CDR3 sequences, 8.5% to 10% recorded once. The source was PBMCs, mostly from graft donor cells, collected 180 days after TCRalphabeta/CD19-depleted stem cell transplant. Receptors originate from a female patient between 2 and 15 years old who had a stem cell transplant for congenital amegakaryocytic thrombocytopenia, so the T cells may come from the graft donor.

This clonotype was seen repeatedly, ten times or more. The chain combines TRBV28 with TRBJ1-3, with a possible D match to TRBD1 (6 bases). The germline V gene has CDR1 MDHEN and CDR2 SYDVKM. The ends were cut back, 2 bases at V and 4 bases at J, with 12 bases in the middle. This CDR3 region has 15 residues. CDR3 nucleotides: TGTGCCAGCAGTTTAACTCACAGGGCCGGAAACACCATATATTTT. This codes for CASSLTHRAGNTIYF.

This clonotype was seen repeatedly, ten times or more. V gene TRBV2 combines with J gene TRBJ2-1, with 11 bases aligning to TRBD2. The V segment lost 6 bases and the J segment 8 bases; nucleotides outside the gene matches: 12. This CDR3 has 16 amino acids. Per the germline V gene, CDR1 is SNHLY and CDR2 is FYNNEI. CDR3 DNA sequence: TGTGCCAGCAGGAAAAGCGGCGGACTAGCGGGTTATGAGCAGTTCTTC. This sequence encodes CASRKSGGLAGYEQFF.

The chain uses TRBV5-1 and TRBJ2-3, with D uncertain. Trimming took 5 bases from V and 2 from J, leaving 12 bases between them. Germline V CDR1 and CDR2: SGHRS, YFSETQ. This CDR3 is 14 amino acids long. This chain's CDR3 is CASSSDVHTDTQYF. The CDR3 bases are TGCGCCAGCAGTTCCGATGTGCACACAGATACGCAGTATTTT.

Ten or more counts support this clonotype. This sequence joins TRBV11-2 and TRBJ2-5; TRBD1 matches at 7 bases. Germline CDR1 SGHAT, CDR2 FQNNGV. This CDR3 spans 14 amino acids. V was pared by 4 bases and J by 0 bases, with 2 bases of the junction left unmatched. In DNA, the CDR3 is TGTGCCAGCAGCTCGACAGGGTACCAAGAGACCCAGTACTTC. The encoded protein is CASSSTGYQETQYF.

Ten or more counts support this clonotype. The V and J genes are TRBV5-1 and TRBJ2-2; 7 bases agree with TRBD1. V trimming: 4 bases; J trimming: 4 bases; junction bases outside the gene matches: 7. This CDR3 contains 15 residues. Germline CDR1 is SGHRS and CDR2 is YFSETQ. CDR3 DNA sequence: TGCGCCAGCAGCAAGAGGACAGGAGTCACCGGGGAGCTGTTTTTT. It encodes CASSKRTGVTGELFF.

This clonotype was observed many times. V is TRBV15 and J is TRBJ2-3; D possibly corresponds to TRBD2 (7 bases). Trimming stripped 0 bases from V and 3 bases from J, with 19 bases between. CDR3 size: 18 residues. Germline-derived CDR1 and CDR2 are LNHNV and YYDKDF (reference sequence). CDR3 sequence: CATSRDRFGGAPTDTQYF. DNA of the CDR3: TGTGCCACCAGCAGAGATCGGTTTGGGGGGGCGCCGACAGATACGCAGTATTTT.

This clonotype has more than one count but fewer than ten. CDR3 amino acids: CASSFKGWAFF. CDR3 coding DNA: TGTGCCAGCAGTTTTAAGGGTTGGGCTTTCTTT. The V gene is TRBV12-3 or TRBV12-4, the J gene TRBJ1-1, with D unclear. V was cut by 3 bases and J by 11 bases, with 10 bases left in between. This CDR3 spans 11 amino acids.

This chain joins TRBV6-1 and TRBJ1-1, with 7 bases matching TRBD1. Trimming cost V 5 bases and J 3 bases; bases outside gene matches: 6. Per the germline V gene, CDR1 is MNHNS and CDR2 is SASEGT. This CDR3 region has 14 residues. CDR3: CASSSRDSHTEAFF. Here the CDR3 DNA reads TGTGCCAGCAGTAGTAGGGACAGCCACACTGAAGCTTTCTTT.